Included here is one T cell receptor beta chain sequence, with context. The antigen is not known. This sample stems from a study of cytomegalovirus exposure and HLA in healthy donors. Study-wide findings and caveats: According to reports, the classifier identified cytomegalovirus status with high specificity and sensitivity.

PCR used 60 Vbeta primers and 13 Jbeta primers. Method: immunoSEQ multiplex PCR; TCRdb's copy keeps in-frame clones and lacks some. The repertoire has 15,000 to 20,000 clones, about 77% of them found once; the top ten carry less than 4.5%. The germline gives CDR1 GTSNPN, CDR2 SVGIG (reference sequence). The CDR3 spans 12 residues. The germline V and J ends were trimmed by 8 bases and 7 bases, with 17 bases remaining between them. The sequence derives from a man in his late teens or twenties in good health and CMV-seronegative. The chain has TRBV30 and TRBJ1-1; a possible D gene is TRBD1 (5 bases). The sequenced sample was PBMCs. In DNA, the CDR3 is TGTGCCCGTACAAGTGGGGGGGGTGAAGCTTTCTTT. This translates into CARTSGGGEAFF.